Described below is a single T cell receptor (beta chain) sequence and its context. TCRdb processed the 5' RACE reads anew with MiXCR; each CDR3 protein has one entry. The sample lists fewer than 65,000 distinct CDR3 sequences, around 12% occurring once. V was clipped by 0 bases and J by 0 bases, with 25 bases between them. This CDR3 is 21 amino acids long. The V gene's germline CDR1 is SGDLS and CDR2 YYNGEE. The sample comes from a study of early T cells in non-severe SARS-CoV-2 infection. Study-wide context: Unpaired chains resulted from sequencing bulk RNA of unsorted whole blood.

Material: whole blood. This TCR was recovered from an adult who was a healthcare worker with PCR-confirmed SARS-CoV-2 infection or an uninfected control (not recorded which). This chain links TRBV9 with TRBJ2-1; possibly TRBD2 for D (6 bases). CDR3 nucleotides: TGTGCCAGCAGCGTAGGACCAGCGGGCCAAGCGGCCCTAAGCTCCTACAATGAGCAGTTCTTC. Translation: CASSVGPAGQAALSSYNEQFF.